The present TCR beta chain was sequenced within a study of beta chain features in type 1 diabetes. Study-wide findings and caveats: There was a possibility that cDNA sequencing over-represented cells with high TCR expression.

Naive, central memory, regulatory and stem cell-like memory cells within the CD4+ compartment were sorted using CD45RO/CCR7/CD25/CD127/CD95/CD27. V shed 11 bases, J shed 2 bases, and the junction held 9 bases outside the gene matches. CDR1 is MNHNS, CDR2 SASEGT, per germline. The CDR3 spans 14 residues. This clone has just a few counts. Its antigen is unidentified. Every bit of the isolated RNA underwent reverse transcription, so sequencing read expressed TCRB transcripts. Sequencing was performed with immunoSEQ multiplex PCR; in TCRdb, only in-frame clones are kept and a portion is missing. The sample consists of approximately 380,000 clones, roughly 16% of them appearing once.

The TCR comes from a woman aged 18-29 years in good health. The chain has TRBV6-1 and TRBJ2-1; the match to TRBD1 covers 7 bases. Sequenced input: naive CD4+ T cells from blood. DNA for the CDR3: TGTGCCGGGCGACAGGGACCCACCTACAATGAGCAGTTCTTC. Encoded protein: CAGRQGPTYNEQFF.